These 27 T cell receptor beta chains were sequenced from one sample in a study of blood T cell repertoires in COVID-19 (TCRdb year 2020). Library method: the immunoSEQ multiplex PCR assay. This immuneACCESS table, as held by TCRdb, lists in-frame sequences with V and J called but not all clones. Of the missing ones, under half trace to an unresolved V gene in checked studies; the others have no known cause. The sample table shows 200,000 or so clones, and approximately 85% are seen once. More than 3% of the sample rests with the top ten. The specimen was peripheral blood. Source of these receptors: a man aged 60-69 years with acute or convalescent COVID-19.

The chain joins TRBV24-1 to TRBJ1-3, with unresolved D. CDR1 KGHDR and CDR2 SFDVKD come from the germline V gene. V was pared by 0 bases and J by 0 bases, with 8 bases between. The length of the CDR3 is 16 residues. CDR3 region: CATSDLPGASGNTIYF. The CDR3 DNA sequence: TGTGCCACCAGTGATTTGCCAGGCGCCTCTGGAAACACCATATATTTT.

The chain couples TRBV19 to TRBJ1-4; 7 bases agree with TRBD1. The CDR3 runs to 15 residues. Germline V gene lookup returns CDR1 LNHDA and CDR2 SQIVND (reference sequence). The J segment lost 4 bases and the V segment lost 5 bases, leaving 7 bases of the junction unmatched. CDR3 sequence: CASSLGTAFNEKLFF. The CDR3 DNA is TGTGCCAGTAGTTTGGGGACAGCCTTTAATGAAAAACTGTTTTTT.

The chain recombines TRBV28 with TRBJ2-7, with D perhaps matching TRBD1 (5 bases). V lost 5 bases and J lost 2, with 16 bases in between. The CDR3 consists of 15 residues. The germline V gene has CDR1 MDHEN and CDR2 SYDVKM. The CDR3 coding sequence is TGTGCCAGCAGTACTGGTCAGTTGGGGCCCTACGAGCAGTACTTC. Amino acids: CASSTGQLGPYEQYF.

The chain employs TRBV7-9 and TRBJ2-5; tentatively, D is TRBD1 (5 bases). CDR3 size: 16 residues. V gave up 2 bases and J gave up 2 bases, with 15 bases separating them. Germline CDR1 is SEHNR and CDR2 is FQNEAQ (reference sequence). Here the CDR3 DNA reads TGTGCCAGCAGCTTACCGCCGGACATGCCTCAAGAGACCCAGTACTTC. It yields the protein CASSLPPDMPQETQYF.

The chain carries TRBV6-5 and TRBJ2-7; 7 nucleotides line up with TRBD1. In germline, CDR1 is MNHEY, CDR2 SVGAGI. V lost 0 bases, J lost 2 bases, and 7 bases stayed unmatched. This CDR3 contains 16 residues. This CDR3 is CASSYSVGQGAYEQYF. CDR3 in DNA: TGTGCCAGCAGTTACTCAGTGGGTCAGGGGGCCTACGAGCAGTACTTC.

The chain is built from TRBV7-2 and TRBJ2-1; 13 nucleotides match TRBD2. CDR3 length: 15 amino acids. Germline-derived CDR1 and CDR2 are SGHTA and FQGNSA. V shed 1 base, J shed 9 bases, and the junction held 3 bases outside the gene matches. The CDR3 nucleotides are TGTGCCAGCAGCTTAGAACTAGCGGGAGGGTCTGAGCAGTTCTTC. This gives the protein CASSLELAGGSEQFF.

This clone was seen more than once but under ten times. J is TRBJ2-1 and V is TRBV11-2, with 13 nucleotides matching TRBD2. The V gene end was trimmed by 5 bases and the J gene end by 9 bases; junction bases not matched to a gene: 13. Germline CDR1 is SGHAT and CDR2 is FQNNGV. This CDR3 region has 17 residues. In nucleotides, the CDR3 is TGTGCCAGCAGCCCCGGAACCGGGACTAGCGGGATTATTGAGCAGTTCTTC. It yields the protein CASSPGTGTSGIIEQFF.

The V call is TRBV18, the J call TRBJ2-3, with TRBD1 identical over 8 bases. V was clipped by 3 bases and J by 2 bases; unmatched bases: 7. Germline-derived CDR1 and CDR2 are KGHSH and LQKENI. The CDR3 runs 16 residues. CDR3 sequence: CASSPGTGANTDTQYF. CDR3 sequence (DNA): TGTGCCAGCTCACCGGGGACAGGAGCCAACACAGATACGCAGTATTTT.

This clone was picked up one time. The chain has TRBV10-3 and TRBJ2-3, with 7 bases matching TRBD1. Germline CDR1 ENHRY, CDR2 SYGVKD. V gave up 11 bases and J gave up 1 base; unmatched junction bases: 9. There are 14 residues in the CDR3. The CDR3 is CASTPGQGTDTQYF. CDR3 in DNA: TGTGCCTCAACCCCCGGACAGGGCACAGATACGCAGTATTTT.

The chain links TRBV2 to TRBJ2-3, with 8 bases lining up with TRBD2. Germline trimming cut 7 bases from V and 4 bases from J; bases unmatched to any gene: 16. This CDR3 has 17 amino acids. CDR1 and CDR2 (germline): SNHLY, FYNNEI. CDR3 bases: TGTGCCAGCACGGTCCCGGGCAGCGGGAGTTTTGCAGATACGCAGTATTTT. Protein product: CASTVPGSGSFADTQYF.

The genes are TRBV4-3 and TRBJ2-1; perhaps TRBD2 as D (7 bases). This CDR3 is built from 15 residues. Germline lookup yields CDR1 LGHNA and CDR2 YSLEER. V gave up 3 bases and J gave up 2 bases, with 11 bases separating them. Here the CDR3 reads CASSQEGGAYNEQFF. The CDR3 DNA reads TGCGCCAGCAGCCAGGAGGGGGGGGCCTACAATGAGCAGTTCTTC.

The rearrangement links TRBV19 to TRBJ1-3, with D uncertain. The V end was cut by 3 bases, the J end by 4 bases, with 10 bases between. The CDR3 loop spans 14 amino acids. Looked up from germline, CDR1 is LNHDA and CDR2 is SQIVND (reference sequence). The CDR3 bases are TGTGCCAGTAGTATCTCGCAGGTGGGAAACACCATATATTTT. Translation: CASSISQVGNTIYF.

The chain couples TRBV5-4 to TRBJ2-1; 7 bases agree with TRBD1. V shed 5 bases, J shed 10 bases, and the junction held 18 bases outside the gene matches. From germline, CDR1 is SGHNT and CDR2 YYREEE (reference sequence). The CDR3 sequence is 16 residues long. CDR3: CASRLLTRQGGGEQFF. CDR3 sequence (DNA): TGTGCCAGCAGGCTCTTGACTCGACAGGGTGGTGGCGAGCAGTTCTTC. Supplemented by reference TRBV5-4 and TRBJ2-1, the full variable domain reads ETGVTQSPTHLIKTRGQQVTLRCSSQSGHNTVSWYQQALGQGPQFIFQYYREEENGRGNFPPRFSGLQFPNYSSELNVNALELDDSALYLCASRLLTRQGGGEQFFGPGTRLTVL.

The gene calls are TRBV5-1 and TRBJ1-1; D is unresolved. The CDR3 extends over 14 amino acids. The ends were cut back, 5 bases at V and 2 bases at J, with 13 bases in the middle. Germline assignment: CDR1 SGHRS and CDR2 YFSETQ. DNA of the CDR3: TGCGCCAGCAGTCGGAGGGTAGGAAACACTGAAGCTTTCTTT. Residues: CASSRRVGNTEAFF.

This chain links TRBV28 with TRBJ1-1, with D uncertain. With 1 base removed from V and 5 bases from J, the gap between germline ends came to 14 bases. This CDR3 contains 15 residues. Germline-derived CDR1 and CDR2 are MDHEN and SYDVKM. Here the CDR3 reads CASSLSLGRVTEAFF. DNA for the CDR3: TGTGCCAGCAGTTTATCCCTCGGGCGGGTGACTGAAGCTTTCTTT.

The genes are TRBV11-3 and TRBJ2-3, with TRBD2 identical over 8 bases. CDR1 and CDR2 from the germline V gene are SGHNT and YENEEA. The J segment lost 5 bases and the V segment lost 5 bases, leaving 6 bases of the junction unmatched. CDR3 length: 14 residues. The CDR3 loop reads CASSKRESRDTQYF. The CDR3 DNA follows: TGTGCCAGCAGCAAGCGGGAGTCCAGAGATACGCAGTATTTT.

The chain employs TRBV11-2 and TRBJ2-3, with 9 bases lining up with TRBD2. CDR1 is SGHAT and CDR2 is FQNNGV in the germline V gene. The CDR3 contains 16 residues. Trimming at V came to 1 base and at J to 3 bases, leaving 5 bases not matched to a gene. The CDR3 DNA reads TGTGCCAGCAGCTTAGGGTCTAGCGGGACGACAGATACGCAGTATTTT. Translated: CASSLGSSGTTDTQYF.

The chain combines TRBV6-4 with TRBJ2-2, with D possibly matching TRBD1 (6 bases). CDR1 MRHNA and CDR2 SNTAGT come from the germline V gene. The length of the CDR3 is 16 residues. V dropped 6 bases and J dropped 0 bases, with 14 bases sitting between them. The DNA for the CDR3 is TGTGCCAGCAGCCGACAGGCTCCCCCGAACACCGGGGAGCTGTTTTTT. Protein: CASSRQAPPNTGELFF.

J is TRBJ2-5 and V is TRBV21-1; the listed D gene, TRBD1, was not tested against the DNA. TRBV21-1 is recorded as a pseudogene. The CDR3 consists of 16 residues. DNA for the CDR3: TGTGCCAGCAGTAACAGGGATCCTGGATACCAAGAGACCCAGTACTTC. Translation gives CASSNRDPGYQETQYF.

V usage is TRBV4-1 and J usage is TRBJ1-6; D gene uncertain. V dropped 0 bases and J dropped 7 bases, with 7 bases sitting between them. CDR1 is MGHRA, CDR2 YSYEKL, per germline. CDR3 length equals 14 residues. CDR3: CASSQERFNSPLHF. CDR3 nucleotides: TGCGCCAGCAGCCAAGAGCGGTTCAATTCACCCCTCCACTTT.

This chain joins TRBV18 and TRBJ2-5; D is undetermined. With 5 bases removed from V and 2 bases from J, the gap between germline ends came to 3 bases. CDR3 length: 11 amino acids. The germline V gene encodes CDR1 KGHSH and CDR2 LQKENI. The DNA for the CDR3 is TGTGCCAGCTCAACACAAGAGACCCAGTACTTC. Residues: CASSTQETQYF.

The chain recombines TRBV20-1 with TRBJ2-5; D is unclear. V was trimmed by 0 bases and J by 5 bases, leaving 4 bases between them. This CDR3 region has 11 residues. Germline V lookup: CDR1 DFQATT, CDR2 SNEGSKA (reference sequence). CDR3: CSAREAETQYF. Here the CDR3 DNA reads TGCAGTGCTAGAGAAGCTGAGACCCAGTACTTC.

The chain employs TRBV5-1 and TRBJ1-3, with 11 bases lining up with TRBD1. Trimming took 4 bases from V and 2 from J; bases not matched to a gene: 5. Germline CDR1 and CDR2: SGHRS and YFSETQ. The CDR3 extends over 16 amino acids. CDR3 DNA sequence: TGCGCCAGCAGCGGGGGGACAGGGGGACCTGGAAACACCATATATTTT. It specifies CASSGGTGGPGNTIYF.

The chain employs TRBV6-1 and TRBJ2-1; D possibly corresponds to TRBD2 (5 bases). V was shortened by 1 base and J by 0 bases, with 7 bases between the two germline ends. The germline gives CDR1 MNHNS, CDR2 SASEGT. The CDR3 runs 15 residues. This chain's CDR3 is CASSEVGSSYNEQFF. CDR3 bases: TGTGCCAGCAGTGAAGTAGGGAGCTCCTACAATGAGCAGTTCTTC.

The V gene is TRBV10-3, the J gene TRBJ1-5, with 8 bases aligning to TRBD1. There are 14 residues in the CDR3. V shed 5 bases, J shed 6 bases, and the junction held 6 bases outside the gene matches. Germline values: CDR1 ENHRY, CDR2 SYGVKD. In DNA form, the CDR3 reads TGTGCCATCAGTTTCGACAGGGGAAGTCAGCCCCAGCATTTT. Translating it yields CAISFDRGSQPQHF.

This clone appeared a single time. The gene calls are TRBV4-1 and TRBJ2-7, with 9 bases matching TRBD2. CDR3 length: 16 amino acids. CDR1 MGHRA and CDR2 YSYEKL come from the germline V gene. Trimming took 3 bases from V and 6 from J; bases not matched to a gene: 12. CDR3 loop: CASSHLGDSGSGEQYF. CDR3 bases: TGCGCCAGCAGCCACCTCGGGGATAGCGGGAGTGGCGAGCAGTACTTC.

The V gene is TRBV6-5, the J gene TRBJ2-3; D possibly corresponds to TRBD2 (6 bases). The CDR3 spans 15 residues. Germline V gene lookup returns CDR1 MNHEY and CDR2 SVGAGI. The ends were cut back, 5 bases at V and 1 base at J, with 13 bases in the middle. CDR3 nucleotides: TGTGCCAGCAGTCGACTCCCGGGGGGCACAGATACGCAGTATTTT. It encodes CASSRLPGGTDTQYF.